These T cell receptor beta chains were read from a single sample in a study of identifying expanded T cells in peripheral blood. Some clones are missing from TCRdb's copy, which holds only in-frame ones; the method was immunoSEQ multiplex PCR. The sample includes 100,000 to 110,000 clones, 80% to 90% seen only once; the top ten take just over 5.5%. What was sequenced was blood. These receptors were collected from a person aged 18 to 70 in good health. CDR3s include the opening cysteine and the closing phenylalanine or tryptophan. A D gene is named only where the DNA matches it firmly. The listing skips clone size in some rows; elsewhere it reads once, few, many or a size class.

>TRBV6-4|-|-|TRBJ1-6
CASTSRDGQRGSYNSPLHF
TGTGCCAGCACCTCCCGGGACGGACAACGGGGCTCCTATAATTCACCCCTCCACTTT
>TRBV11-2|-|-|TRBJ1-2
CASRGQLVYGYTF
TGTGCCAGCAGAGGACAGTTAGTCTATGGCTACACCTTC
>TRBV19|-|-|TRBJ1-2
CASSIRGPGYTF
TGTGCCAGTAGTATTCGGGGGCCTGGCTACACCTTC
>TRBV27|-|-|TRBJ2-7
CASSRAGHSYEQYF
TGTGCCAGCAGTCGAGCGGGACACTCCTACGAGCAGTACTTC
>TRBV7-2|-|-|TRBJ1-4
CASSLDPRDTLGEKLFF
TGTGCCAGCAGCTTAGATCCCCGGGACACCCTCGGGGAAAAACTGTTTTTT
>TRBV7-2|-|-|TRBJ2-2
CASSLRSGLRKNTGELFF
TGTGCCAGCAGCTTACGTAGCGGCTTAAGAAAGAACACCGGGGAGCTGTTTTTT
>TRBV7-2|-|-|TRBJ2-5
CASSLTPGQLQETQYF
TGTGCCAGCAGCTTAACTCCCGGACAGCTACAAGAGACCCAGTACTTC
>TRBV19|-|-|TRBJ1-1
CASSEGPNTEAFF
TGTGCCAGTAGCGAAGGTCCGAACACTGAAGCTTTCTTT
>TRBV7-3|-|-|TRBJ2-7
CASSPSGDNYEQYF
TGTGCCAGCAGCCCGTCCGGGGACAACTACGAGCAGTACTTC
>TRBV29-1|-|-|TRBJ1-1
CSVESSLNTEAFF
TGCAGCGTTGAAAGTTCTCTGAACACTGAAGCTTTCTTT
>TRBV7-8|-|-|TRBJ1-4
CASSLRFPGQDNEKLFF
TGTGCCAGCAGCCTACGATTCCCGGGACAAGATAATGAAAAACTGTTTTTT
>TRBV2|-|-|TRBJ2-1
CASSERGGFSRVYNEQFF
TGTGCCAGCAGTGAACGGGGTGGCTTTTCAAGGGTTTACAATGAGCAGTTCTTC
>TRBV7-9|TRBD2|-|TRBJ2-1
CASSLTGTSGGAENEQFF
TGTGCCAGCAGCCTAACCGGGACTAGCGGGGGGGCGGAGAATGAGCAGTTCTTC
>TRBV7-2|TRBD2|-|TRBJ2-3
CASSFFRGRGGDTQYF
TGTGCCAGCAGCTTTTTTCGCGGGAGGGGAGGGGATACGCAGTATTTT
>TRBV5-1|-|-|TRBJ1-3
CASSLNQVSGNTIYF
TGCGCCAGCAGCTTGAATCAGGTCTCAGGAAACACCATATATTTT
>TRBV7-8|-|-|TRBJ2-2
CASRRDSLNTGELFF
TGTGCCAGCAGACGAGACAGCCTGAACACCGGGGAGCTGTTTTTT
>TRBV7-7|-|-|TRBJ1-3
CASSLGPGGSGNTIYF
TGTGCCAGCAGCTTAGGGCCAGGCGGATCTGGAAACACCATATATTTT
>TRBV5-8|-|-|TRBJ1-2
CASSLPPVPGATF
TGTGCCAGCAGCTTGCCCCCGGTCCCCGGAGCGACCTTC
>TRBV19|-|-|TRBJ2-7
CASSIEASSSYEQYF
TGTGCCAGTAGTATTGAGGCTTCAAGCTCCTACGAGCAGTACTTC
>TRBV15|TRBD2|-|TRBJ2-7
CATSRDVDSGIYEQYF
TGTGCCACCAGCAGAGATGTTGATAGCGGGATTTACGAGCAGTACTTC
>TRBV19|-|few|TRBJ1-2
CATRTANYGYTF
TGTGCCACCAGGACAGCTAACTATGGCTACACCTTC
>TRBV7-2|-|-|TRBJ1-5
CASSLGDISNQPQHF
TGTGCCAGCAGCTTGGGGGACATTAGCAATCAGCCCCAGCATTTT
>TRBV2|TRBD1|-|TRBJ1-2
CARHNGTGGRSRGYTF
TGTGCCAGACACAATGGGACAGGGGGTAGATCCCGTGGCTACACCTTC
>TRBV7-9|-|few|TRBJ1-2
CASSDESRDINYGYTF
TGTGCCAGCAGCGACGAATCCAGGGACATTAACTATGGCTACACCTTC
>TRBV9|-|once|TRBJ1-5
CASSPQSVGQPQHF
TGTGCCAGCAGCCCCCAGTCGGTTGGACAGCCCCAGCATTTT
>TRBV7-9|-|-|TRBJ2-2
CASSLSARGGELFF
TGTGCCAGCAGCTTATCAGCGCGGGGCGGGGAGCTGTTTTTT
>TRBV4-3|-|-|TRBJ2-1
CASRYDKAIGEQFF
TGCGCCAGCAGATACGATAAGGCGATCGGTGAGCAGTTCTTC
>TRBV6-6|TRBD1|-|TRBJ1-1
CASSYSDRVTEAFF
TGTGCCAGCAGTTACTCTGACAGGGTAACTGAAGCTTTCTTT
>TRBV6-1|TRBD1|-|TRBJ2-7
CASDRAAEQYF
TGTGCCAGTGACAGGGCCGCCGAGCAGTACTTC
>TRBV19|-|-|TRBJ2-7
CASSTWGEPYEQYF
TGTGCCAGTAGTACTTGGGGAGAGCCCTACGAGCAGTACTTC
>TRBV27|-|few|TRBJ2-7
CASRQGSYEQYF
TGTGCCAGCAGACAGGGCTCCTACGAGCAGTACTTC
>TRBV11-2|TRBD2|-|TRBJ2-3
CASSARVTLAGGPYTQYF
TGTGCCAGCAGCGCTAGGGTGACCTTAGCGGGAGGGCCATATACGCAGTATTTT
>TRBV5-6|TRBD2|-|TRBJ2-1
CASSRVSGGPLHEQFF
TGTGCCAGCAGCCGAGTTAGCGGGGGGCCCCTCCATGAGCAGTTCTTC
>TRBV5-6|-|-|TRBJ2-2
CASSLMTRTGNTGELFF
TGTGCCAGCAGCCTCATGACGAGGACTGGGAACACCGGGGAGCTGTTTTTT
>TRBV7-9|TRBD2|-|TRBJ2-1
CASTPTGLAGRNEQFF
TGTGCCAGCACCCCAACAGGGCTAGCGGGGAGGAATGAGCAGTTCTTC
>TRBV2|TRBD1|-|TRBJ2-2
CVITGTEKGAGELFF
TGTGTTATTACCGGGACAGAGAAGGGGGCCGGGGAGCTGTTTTTT
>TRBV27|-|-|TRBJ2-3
CASSPARNTDTQYF
TGTGCCAGCAGTCCCGCACGGAACACAGATACGCAGTATTTT
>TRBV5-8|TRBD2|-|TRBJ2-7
CASRTSGRLYEQYF
TGTGCCAGCCGGACTAGCGGGAGATTGTACGAGCAGTACTTC
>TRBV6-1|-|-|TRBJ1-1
CASISSIKAFF
TGTGCCAGCATATCTTCCATTAAAGCTTTCTTT
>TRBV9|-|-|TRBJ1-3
CASSLDSFGGNTIYF
TGTGCCAGCAGCCTGGACAGTTTTGGGGGAAACACCATATATTTT
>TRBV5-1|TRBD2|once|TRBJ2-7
CASSLGLAGGPDEQYF
TGCGCCAGCAGCTTGGGCTTGGCGGGAGGGCCAGACGAGCAGTACTTC
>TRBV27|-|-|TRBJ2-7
CASSKEGNSYEQYF
TGTGCCAGCAGTAAGGAAGGGAATTCCTACGAGCAGTACTTC
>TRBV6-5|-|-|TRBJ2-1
CASSYSGLRVIEQFF
TGTGCCAGCAGTTACTCGGGTCTGCGAGTTATAGAGCAGTTCTTC